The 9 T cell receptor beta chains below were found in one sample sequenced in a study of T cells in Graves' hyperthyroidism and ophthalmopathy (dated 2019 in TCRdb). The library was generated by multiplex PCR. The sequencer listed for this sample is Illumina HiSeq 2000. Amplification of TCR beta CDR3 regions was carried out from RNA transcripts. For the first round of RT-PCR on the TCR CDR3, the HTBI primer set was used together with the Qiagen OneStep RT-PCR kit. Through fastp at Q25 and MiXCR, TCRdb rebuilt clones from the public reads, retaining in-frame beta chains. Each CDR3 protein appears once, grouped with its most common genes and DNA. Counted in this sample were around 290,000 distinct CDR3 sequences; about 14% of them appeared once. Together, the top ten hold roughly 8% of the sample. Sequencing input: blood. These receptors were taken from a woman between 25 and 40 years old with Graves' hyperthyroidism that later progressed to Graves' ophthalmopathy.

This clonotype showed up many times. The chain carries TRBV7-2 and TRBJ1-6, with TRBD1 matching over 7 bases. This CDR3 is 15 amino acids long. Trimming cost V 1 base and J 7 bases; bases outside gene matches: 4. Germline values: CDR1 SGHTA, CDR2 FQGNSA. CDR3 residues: CASSLGDRWNSPLHF. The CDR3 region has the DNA TGTGCCAGCAGCTTAGGGGACAGATGGAATTCACCCCTCCACTTT.

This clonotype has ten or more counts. CDR3 sequence reads: CASSLGSGSLADTQYF. The DNA for the CDR3 is TGCGCCAGCAGCTTGGGGAGCGGGAGCCTCGCAGATACGCAGTATTTT. The genes are TRBV5-1 and TRBJ2-3; 8 bases fit TRBD2. CDR3 length: 16 residues. CDR1 is SGHRS and CDR2 is YFSETQ in the germline V gene. J gave up 4 bases and V 0 bases, and 7 bases lay outside the gene matches.

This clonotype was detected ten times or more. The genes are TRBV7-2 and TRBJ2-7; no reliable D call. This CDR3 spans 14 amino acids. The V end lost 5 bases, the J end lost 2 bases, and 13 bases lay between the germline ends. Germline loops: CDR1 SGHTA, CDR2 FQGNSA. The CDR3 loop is CASSLRSITYEQYF. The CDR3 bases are TGTGCCAGCAGCCTCAGGAGCATCACCTACGAGCAGTACTTC.

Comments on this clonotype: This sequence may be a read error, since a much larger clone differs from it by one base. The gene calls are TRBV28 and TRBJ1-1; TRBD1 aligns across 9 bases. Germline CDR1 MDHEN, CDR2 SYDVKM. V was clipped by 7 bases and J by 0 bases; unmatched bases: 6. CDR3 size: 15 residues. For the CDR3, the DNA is TGTGCCAGCAACTCGGACAGGGGAATGAACACTGAAGCTTTCTTT. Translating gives CASNSDRGMNTEAFF.

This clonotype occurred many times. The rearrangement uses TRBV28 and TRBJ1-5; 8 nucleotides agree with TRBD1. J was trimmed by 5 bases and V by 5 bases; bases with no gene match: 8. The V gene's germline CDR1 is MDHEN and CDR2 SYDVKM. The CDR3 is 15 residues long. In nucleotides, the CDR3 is TGTGCCAGCAGTCTGTGGACAGGGAGGGATCAGCCCCAGCATTTT. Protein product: CASSLWTGRDQPQHF.

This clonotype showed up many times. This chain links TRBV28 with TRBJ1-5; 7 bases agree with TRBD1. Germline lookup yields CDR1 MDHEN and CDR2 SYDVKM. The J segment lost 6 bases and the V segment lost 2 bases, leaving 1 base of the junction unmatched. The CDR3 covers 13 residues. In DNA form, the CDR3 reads TGTGCCAGCAGTTTACCAGGGGGTCAGCCCCAGCATTTT. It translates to CASSLPGGQPQHF.

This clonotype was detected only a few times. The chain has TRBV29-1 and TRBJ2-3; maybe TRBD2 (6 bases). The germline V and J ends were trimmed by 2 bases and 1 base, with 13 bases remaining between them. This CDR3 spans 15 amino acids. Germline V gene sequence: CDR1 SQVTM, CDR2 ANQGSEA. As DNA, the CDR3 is TGCAGCGTTGAACGGGAGAGCTTTCGCACAGATACGCAGTATTTT. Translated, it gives CSVERESFRTDTQYF.

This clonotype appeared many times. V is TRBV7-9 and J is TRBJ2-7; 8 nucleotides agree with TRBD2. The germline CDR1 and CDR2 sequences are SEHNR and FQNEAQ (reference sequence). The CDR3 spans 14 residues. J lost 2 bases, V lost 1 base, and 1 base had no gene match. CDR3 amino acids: CASSLERGTYEQYF. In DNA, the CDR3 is TGTGCCAGCAGCTTAGAGCGGGGGACCTACGAGCAGTACTTC.

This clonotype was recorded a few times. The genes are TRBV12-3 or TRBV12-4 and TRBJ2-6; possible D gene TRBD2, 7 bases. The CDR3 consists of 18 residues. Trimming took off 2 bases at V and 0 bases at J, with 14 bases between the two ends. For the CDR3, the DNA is TGTGCCAGCAGTTTACGGGGAGGGACATCCTCTGGGGCCAACGTCCTGACTTTC. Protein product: CASSLRGGTSSGANVLTF.